The clone carrying this T cell receptor beta chain was found a few times. Libraries were prepared by immunoSEQ multiplex PCR; TCRdb keeps only in-frame clonotypes and omits some of them. The table lists 44,000 or so clones, roughly 82% of them singletons. These data come from a study of PD-L1 blockade in urothelial cancer. Study as a whole: Blood analyses occurred 3 weeks (second dose) and 6 weeks post treatment start.

The V end was cut by 5 bases, the J end by 5 bases, with 10 bases between. Germline CDR1 reads KGHSH; CDR2 reads LQKENI. This CDR3 comprises 14 residues. J is TRBJ1-6 and V is TRBV18; the D gene is possibly TRBD1 (6 bases). Material: PBMCs, obtained around atezolizumab (anti-PD-L1) treatment. The receptor was derived from a man in his sixties or seventies with urothelial cancer. The CDR3 DNA is TGTGCCAGCTCAGCGGACAGAGATAATTCACCCCTCCACTTT. Protein product: CASSADRDNSPLHF.